Below, one TCR beta chain is given with its context. Its binding antigen is unknown. Base-call qualities are not available, and no considerably larger clone is one nucleotide away. RNA was extracted with the RNeasy kit and roughly 0.45 to 1 ug was reverse transcribed using random hexamers. The immunoSEQ multiplex PCR assay, which covers 54 Vbeta and 13 Jbeta segments, was used to amplify TCR beta CDR3 regions. PCR amplification bias was corrected by using a synthetic template baseline for primer optimization and computational correction. As for the authors' bioinformatics: Reads were annotated to V, D and J genes per IMGT and analyzed with immunoSEQ Analyzer, keeping only productive sequences. To calculate clonality, Shannon entropy was normalized by log2 of the number of productive unique sequences and then subtracted from one. For each patient and control, public and private clones were evaluated within the 100 most prevalent clones. A clone was defined as Susac-specific if it was absent from the healthy and MS cohorts, from roughly 980 published viral clones and from other ImmuneACCESS disease sequences. TCRdb ran its own pipeline on the public reads, namely fastp trimming at Q25 and MiXCR clone calling, and kept in-frame beta chains. For every CDR3 protein sequence, its rows merge into one entry that carries the most common genes and DNA. The V and J calls reflect TCRdb's pipeline rather than the authors' work. For this sample the table gives approximately 90,000 distinct CDR3 sequences, of which over 80% were detected only once. The ten largest clonotypes hold less than 0.35% of the sample.

V trim: 3 bases; J trim: 1 base; unmatched bases: 6. The CDR3, cysteine through phenylalanine, is 16 amino acids long. The read is trimmed to its CDR3 DNA, 48 bases read in frame from base 1. CDR1 and CDR2 were assigned from the germline V gene as SGHRS and YFSETQ. Peripheral blood CD8+ and CD4+ T cells from healthy donors, Susac syndrome patients and multiple sclerosis patients were profiled by high-throughput TCR beta sequencing. The healthy donors served as controls matched for age and sex. CD8+ TEMRA cells were enriched by FACS, while bulk CD8+ and CD4+ T cells were purified by magnetic negative isolation. Blood was drawn into EDTA tubes, processed within 24 hours, and PBMCs were isolated by density gradient centrifugation. PBMCs intended for TCR sequencing were cryopreserved in liquid nitrogen and thawed later in a water bath at 37 degrees C. Purity of sorted or isolated CD4+, CD8+ and CD8+ TEMRA cells was at least 90%.

This record belongs to a study of CD8 T cells in Susac syndrome (dated by TCRdb to about 2019). Looking at the study overall: Repertoire sequencing was used to test whether CD8+ T cell activation and differentiation in Susac syndrome was antigen driven. The clonality of the CD8+ T cell repertoire was compared across 12 healthy donors, some 14 Susac syndrome patients and 15 multiple sclerosis patients. The paper's findings and limits, for the study overall: The TCR sequencing and HLA analysis was acknowledged to have included a relatively small number of individuals.

The sequenced material came from CD8+ T cells from PBMCs. The sequence was obtained from a human donor in good health. The chain was built from TRBV5-1 and TRBJ2-3; 9 bases in between match TRBD1. The CDR3 region reads CASSSGQGGGTDTQYF. The DNA reads TGCGCCAGCAGCTCGGGACAGGGCGGGGGCACAGATACGCAGTATTTT.